This T cell receptor (beta chain) was identified in a study of blood T cell repertoires in COVID-19. Whole-study context: PBMCs, B-cell-depleted T cells, or T cells provided the cDNA or gDNA that made up the material.

Those who participated ranged in age from about 18 to 89 years and resided in about two dozen US areas. Clinical history reported by participants formed the basis on which cohorts were assigned. TCRdb keeps only in-frame clones here, not all; method: immunoSEQ multiplex PCR. The data hold some 300,000 clones, with around 84% observed a single time. V lost 7 bases and J 0 bases, leaving 22 bases between the germline ends. Per germline, CDR1 LNHDA and CDR2 SQIVND (reference sequence). This CDR3 has 19 amino acids. Specimen: PBMCs or T cells enriched from blood (not recorded which). This TCR was sampled from a man aged 25-45 years who had recovered from COVID-19. The chain recombines TRBV19 with TRBJ2-6, with D perhaps matching TRBD2 (7 bases). The CDR3 DNA reads as TGTGCCAGTACCCTAGGGGGAGGGCAGGGGACCTCTGGGGCCAACGTCCTGACTTTC. The encoded protein is CASTLGGGQGTSGANVLTF.